This paragraph reports one TCR beta chain. What it recognizes is unknown. The entry originates in a study of blood T cells in healthy people across ages. General study points: Age advanced and TCR beta diversity per million T cells fell, roughly linearly.

Primed by a sample-barcoded 5' primer and a J-beta primer mix, a second PCR proceeded for about 7 to 12 cycles. MiXCR, applied by TCRdb to the 5' RACE reads, yields one record per CDR3 protein. The data show 1,500,000 or so distinct CDR3 sequences, roughly 43% seen once. Sample: blood. The clonotype comes from a woman younger than 30 in good health.

CDR3 bases: TGCGCCAGCAGCCTTCAGCAAGGGAGAGGTTATGGCTACACCTTC. Protein: CASSLQQGRGYGYTF. This chain connects TRBV4-1 to TRBJ1-2; D gene unclear. The CDR3 contains 15 residues. CDR1 and CDR2 from the germline V gene are MGHRA and YSYEKL. Trimming took 4 bases from V and 5 from J, leaving 17 bases between them.